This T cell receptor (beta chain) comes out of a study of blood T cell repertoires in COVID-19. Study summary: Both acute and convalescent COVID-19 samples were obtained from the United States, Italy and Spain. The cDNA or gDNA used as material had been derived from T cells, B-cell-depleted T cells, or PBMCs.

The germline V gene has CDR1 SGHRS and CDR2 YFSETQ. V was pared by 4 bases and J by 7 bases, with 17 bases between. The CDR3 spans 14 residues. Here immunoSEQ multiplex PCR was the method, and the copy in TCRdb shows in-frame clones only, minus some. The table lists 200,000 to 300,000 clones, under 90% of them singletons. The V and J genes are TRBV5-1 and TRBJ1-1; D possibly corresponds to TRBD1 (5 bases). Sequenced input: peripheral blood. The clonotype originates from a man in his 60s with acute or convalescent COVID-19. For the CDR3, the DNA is TGCGCCAGCAGCCCGGGGGGGTTGGACATTGAAGCTTTCTTT. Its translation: CASSPGGLDIEAFF.